This TCR beta chain emerged from a study of T cell changes during pregnancy in multiple sclerosis. Repertoires were generated with immunoSEQ multiplex PCR, while TCRdb's copy carries only in-frame clones and drops some. The sample shows tens of thousands of clones, 91% of them seen only once. Per germline, CDR1 MNHEY and CDR2 SMNVEV (reference sequence). Between the trimmed V and J ends, which lost 7 bases and 4 bases, there was a span of 19 bases. The CDR3 contains 15 residues. The input for sequencing was peripheral blood, taken in the first trimester of pregnancy. The clonotype comes from a female donor with multiple sclerosis, enrolled in a pregnancy study. The chain carries TRBV27 and TRBJ1-2; D ambiguous. Here the CDR3 DNA reads TGTGCCAGCACCTTATCTGGCCAAACCCCCTATGGCTACACCTTC. This codes for CASTLSGQTPYGYTF.